Many counts were recorded for the clone carrying this TCR beta chain. Its matching antigen is unknown. The record originates from a study of neurological immune-mediated disorders. This CDR3 has 16 amino acids. Looked up from germline, CDR1 is SGHTA and CDR2 is FQGNSA. J was trimmed by 7 bases and V by 4 bases; bases with no gene match: 6. Study results and caveats: None of the CDR3 amino acid sequences found in expanded clones was shared across subjects. This suggests that the TCR-beta repertoires were private in all groups.

The unsorted libraries were made from 2 million PBMCs kept at -80 C. The cDNA came from 5'RACE, which used 10-nucleotide random UMIs. Each CDR3 protein is one row after TCRdb ran MiXCR on the 5' RACE reads. The table records tens of thousands of distinct CDR3 sequences, approximately 3.9% of them present only once. Material: PBMCs. This TCR was sampled from a man younger than 40 with multiple sclerosis. This rearrangement joins TRBV7-2 to TRBJ2-1; the match to TRBD2 covers 14 bases. The CDR3 region is CASSSTRLAGGNEQFF. CDR3 nucleotide sequence: TGTGCCAGCAGCTCAACGAGACTAGCGGGGGGGAATGAGCAGTTCTTC.